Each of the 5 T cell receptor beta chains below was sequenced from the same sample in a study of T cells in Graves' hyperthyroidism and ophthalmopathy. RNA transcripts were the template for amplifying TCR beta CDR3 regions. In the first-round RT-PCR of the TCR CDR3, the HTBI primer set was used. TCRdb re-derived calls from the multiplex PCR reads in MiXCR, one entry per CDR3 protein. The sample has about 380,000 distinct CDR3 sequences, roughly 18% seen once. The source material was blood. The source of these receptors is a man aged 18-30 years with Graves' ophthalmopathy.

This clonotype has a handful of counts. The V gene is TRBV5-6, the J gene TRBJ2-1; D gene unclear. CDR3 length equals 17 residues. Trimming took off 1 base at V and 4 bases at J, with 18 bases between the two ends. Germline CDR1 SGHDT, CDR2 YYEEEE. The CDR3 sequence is CASSLRLERTIYNEQFF. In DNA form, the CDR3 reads TGTGCCAGCAGCTTGAGGTTGGAACGGACCATATACAATGAGCAGTTCTTC.

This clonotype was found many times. The CDR3 coding sequence is TGTGCCAGCAGCCCCGGGACCCAATCACCTGAAGCTTTCTTT. Protein sequence: CASSPGTQSPEAFF. The chain couples TRBV7-9 to TRBJ1-1, with D possibly TRBD1 on 5 matching bases. Germline lookup yields CDR1 SEHNR and CDR2 FQNEAQ (reference sequence). CDR3 length equals 14 residues. Trimming took off 5 bases at V and 6 bases at J, with 16 bases between the two ends.

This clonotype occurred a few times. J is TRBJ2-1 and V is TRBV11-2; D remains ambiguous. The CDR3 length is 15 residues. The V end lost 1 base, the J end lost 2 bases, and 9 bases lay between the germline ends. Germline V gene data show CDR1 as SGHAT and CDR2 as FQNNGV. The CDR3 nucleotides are TGTGCCAGCAGCTTAGGCCCTTTCACCTACAATGAGCAGTTCTTC. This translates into CASSLGPFTYNEQFF.

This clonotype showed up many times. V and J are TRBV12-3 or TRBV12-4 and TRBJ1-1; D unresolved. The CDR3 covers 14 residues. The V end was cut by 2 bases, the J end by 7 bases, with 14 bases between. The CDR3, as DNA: TGTGCCAGCAGTTTATCCCGGCCATATGGTGAAGCTTTCTTT. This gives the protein CASSLSRPYGEAFF.

The CDR3 is CASPILETGELFF. CDR3 nucleotide sequence: TGTGCCAGCCCCATCCTCGAGACCGGGGAGCTGTTTTTT. J is TRBJ2-2 and V is TRBV7-9; D is unclear. V was trimmed by 8 bases and J by 5 bases, leaving 12 bases between them. The germline V gene has CDR1 SEHNR and CDR2 FQNEAQ (reference sequence). The CDR3 is 13 residues long.